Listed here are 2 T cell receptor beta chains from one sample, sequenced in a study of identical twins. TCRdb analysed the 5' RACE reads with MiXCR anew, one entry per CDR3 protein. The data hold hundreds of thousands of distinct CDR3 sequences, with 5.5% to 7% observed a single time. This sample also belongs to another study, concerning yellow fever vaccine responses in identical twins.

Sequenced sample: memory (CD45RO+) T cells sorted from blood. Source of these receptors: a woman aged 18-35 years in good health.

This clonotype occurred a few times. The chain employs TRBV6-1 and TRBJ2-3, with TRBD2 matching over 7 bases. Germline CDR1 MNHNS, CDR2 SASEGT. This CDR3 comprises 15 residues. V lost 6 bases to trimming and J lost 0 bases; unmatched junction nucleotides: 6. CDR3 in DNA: TGTGCCAGCAGGGTTAGCGGGTCTAGCACAGATACGCAGTATTTT. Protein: CASRVSGSSTDTQYF.

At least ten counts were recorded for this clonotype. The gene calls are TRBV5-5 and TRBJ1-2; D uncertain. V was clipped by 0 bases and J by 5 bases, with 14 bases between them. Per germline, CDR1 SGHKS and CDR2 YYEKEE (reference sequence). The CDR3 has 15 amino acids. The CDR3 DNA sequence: TGTGCCAGCAGCTTGGGATCCGCGCTCCAGTATGGCTACACCTTC. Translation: CASSLGSALQYGYTF.